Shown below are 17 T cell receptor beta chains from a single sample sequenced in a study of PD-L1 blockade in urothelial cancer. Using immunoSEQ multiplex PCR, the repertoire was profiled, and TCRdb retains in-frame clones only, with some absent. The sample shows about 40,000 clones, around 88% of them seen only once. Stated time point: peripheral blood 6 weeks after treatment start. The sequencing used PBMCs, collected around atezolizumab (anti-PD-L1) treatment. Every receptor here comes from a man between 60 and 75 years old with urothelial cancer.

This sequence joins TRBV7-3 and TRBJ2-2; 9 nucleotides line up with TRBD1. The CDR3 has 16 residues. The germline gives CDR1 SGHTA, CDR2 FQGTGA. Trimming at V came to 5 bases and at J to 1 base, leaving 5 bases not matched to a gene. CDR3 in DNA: TGTGCCAGCAGCAACAGGGGACAGGGGAACACCGGGGAGCTGTTTTTT. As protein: CASSNRGQGNTGELFF. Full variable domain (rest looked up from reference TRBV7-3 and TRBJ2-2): GAGVSQTPSNKVTEKGKYVELRCDPISGHTALYWYRQSLGQGPEFLIYFQGTGAADDSGLPNDRFFAVRPEGSVSTLKIQRTERGDSAVYLCASSNRGQGNTGELFFGEGSRLTVL.

CDR3 region: CAWSSTTWSNYGYTF. In DNA, the CDR3 is TGTGCCTGGAGTTCTACTACATGGTCTAACTATGGCTACACCTTC. The V call is TRBV30, the J call TRBJ1-2; D unclear. The CDR3 consists of 15 residues. CDR1 and CDR2 from the germline V gene are GTSNPN and SVGIG (reference sequence). Trimming stripped 2 bases from V and 0 bases from J, with 13 bases between. Filled out from reference TRBV30 and TRBJ1-2, the complete variable domain reads SQTIHQWPATLVQPVGSPLSLECTVEGTSNPNLYWYRQAAGRGLQLLFYSVGIGQISSEVPQNLSASRPQDRQFILSSKKLLLSDSGFYLCAWSSTTWSNYGYTFGSGTRLTVV.

The CDR3 DNA reads as TGTGCCAGCAGCGTAGACGGGAGGGGGGATACGCAGTATTTT. Translation: CASSVDGRGDTQYF. This sequence joins TRBV9 and TRBJ2-3, with TRBD2 matching over 8 bases. This CDR3 contains 14 residues. Germline CDR1 reads SGDLS; CDR2 reads YYNGEE. Germline trimming cut 0 bases from V and 6 bases from J; bases unmatched to any gene: 3.

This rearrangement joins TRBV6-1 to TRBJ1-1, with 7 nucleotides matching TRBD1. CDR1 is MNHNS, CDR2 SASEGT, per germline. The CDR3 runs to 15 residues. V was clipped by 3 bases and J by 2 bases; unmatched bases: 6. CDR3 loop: CASSDRDSLNTEAFF. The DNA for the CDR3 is TGTGCCAGCAGTGACCGGGACAGCCTTAACACTGAAGCTTTCTTT.

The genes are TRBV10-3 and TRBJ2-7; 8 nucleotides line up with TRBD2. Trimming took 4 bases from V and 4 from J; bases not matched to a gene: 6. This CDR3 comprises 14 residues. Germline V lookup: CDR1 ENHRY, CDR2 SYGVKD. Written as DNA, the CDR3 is TGTGCCATCAGTGGTGAGCGGGGGTTTTACGAGCAGTACTTC. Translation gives CAISGERGFYEQYF.

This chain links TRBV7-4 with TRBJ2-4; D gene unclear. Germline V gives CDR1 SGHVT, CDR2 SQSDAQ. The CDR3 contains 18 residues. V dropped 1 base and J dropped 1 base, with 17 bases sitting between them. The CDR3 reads CASSLVSWAGSAKNIQYF. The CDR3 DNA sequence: TGTGCCAGCAGCTTAGTTTCGTGGGCTGGATCTGCCAAAAACATTCAGTACTTC.

This chain's CDR3 is CASSGAPGDYSNQPQHF. The CDR3 DNA reads as TGTGCCAGCAGTGGCGCCCCCGGGGACTATAGCAATCAGCCCCAGCATTTT. The genes are TRBV6-1 and TRBJ1-5; D possibly corresponds to TRBD1 (5 bases). Trimming pared 4 bases from V and 0 bases from J, leaving 16 bases between. Germline-derived CDR1 and CDR2 are MNHNS and SASEGT. This CDR3 spans 17 amino acids.

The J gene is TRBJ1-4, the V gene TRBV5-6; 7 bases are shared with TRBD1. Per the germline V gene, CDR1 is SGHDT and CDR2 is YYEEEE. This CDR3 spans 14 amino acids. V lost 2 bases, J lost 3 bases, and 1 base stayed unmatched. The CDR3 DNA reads TGTGCCAGCAGCTTCAGGGGGGCTAATGAAAAACTGTTTTTT. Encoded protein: CASSFRGANEKLFF.

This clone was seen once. The CDR3 here is CASRGGGSNQPQHF. The CDR3 region has the DNA TGTGCCAGCAGGGGAGGGGGGAGCAATCAGCCCCAGCATTTT. J is TRBJ1-5 and V is TRBV28, with D perhaps TRBD1 (6 bases). The CDR3 has 14 amino acids. Germline CDR1 and CDR2: MDHEN and SYDVKM. V was pared by 6 bases and J by 1 base, with 10 bases between.

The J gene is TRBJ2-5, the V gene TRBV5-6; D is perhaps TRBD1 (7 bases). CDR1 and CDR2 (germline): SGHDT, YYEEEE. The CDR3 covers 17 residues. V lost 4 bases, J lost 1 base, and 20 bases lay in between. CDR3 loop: CASSGAGTEPTQETQYF. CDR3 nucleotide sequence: TGTGCCAGCAGCGGCGCGGGGACAGAACCTACCCAAGAGACCCAGTACTTC. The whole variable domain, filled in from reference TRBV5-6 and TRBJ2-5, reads DAGVTQSPTHLIKTRGQQVTLRCSPKSGHDTVSWYQQALGQGPQFIFQYYEEEERQRGNFPDRFSGHQFPNYSSELNVNALLLGDSALYLCASSGAGTEPTQETQYFGPGTRLLVL.

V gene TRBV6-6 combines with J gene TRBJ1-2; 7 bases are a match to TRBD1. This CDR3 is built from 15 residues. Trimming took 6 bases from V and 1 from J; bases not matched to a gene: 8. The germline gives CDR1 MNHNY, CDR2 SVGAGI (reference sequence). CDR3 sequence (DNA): TGTGCCAGCAGCCCGAAGGGACAGAATAACTATGGCTACACCTTC. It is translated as CASSPKGQNNYGYTF.

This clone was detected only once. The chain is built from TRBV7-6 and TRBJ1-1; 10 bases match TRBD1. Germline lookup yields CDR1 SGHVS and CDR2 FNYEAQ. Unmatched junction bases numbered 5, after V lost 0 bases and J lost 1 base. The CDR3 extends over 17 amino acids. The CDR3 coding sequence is TGTGCCAGCAGCTTAGCTAGGGGGGACAGGGGGAACACTGAAGCTTTCTTT. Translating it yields CASSLARGDRGNTEAFF.

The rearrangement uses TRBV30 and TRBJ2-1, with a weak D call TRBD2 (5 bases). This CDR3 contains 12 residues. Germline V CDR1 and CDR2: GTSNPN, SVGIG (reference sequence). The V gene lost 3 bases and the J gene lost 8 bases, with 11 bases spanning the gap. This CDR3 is CAWRGGQYEQFF. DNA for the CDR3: TGTGCCTGGAGGGGCGGGCAGTATGAGCAGTTCTTC.

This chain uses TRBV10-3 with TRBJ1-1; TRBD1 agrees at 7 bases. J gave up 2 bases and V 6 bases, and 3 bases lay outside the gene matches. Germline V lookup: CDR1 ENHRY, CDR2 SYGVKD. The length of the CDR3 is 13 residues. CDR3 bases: TGTGCCATCAGGGGGACAGATAACACTGAAGCTTTCTTT. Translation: CAIRGTDNTEAFF.

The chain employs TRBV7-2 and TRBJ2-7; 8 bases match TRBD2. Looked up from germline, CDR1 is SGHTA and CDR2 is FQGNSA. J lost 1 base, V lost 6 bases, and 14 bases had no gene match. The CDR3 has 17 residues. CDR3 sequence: CASRSTTGTRPSYEQYF. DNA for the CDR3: TGTGCCAGCAGATCAACTACCGGGACTAGGCCTTCCTACGAGCAGTACTTC.

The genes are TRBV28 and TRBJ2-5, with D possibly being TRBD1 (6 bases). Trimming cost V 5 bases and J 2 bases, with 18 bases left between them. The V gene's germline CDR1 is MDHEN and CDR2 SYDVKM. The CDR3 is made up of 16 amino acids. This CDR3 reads CASSNIKDRFQETQYF. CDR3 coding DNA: TGTGCCAGCAGTAATATTAAAGACAGGTTTCAAGAGACCCAGTACTTC.

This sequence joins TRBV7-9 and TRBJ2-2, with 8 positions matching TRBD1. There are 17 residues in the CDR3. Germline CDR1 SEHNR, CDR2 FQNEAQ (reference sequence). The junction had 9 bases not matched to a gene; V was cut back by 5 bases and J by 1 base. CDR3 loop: CASSTGSGTGNTGELFF. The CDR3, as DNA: TGTGCCAGCAGCACAGGGTCCGGGACAGGGAACACCGGGGAGCTGTTTTTT.